This T cell receptor (beta chain) was recorded in a study of metastatic and nonmetastatic thyroid tumors. Background on the study: Across blood and tumor or nodule tissue, repertoires from malignant and benign thyroid patients were compared with one another.

This clone was detected a few times. TCRdb reanalyzed the PCR reads with MiXCR. Among around 8,000 clones listed, approximately 30% were seen once. Nobody among the patients had been given any treatment before thyroid surgery. There are 15 residues in the CDR3. V lost 5 bases to trimming and J lost 2 bases; unmatched junction nucleotides: 7. Germline V gene sequence: CDR1 MDHEN, CDR2 SYDVKM. The sample comprised tumor tissue. This receptor was obtained from a female donor with papillary thyroid cancer or a benign thyroid nodule (not recorded which). Some clones in this sample may be carry-over from other donors' samples. The chain combines TRBV28 with TRBJ2-3; TRBD2 matches at 7 bases. Here the CDR3 reads CASSPPSGLTDTQYF. CDR3 coding DNA: TGTGCCAGCAGTCCCCCTAGCGGCCTCACAGATACGCAGTATTTT.